Included here is one T cell receptor beta chain sequence, with context. No antigen is known for it. This entry belongs to a study of cytomegalovirus exposure and HLA in healthy donors. Regarding the study as a whole: Presence/absence analyses treated sequencing depth as roughly uniform across donors. The availability of immune exposure information extended only to CMV serostatus.

Germline-derived CDR1 and CDR2 are SGHVS and FNYEAQ. The CDR3 runs to 13 residues. V was pared by 5 bases and J by 3 bases, with 11 bases between. PCR used 60 Vbeta primers and 13 Jbeta primers. Sequenced by immunoSEQ multiplex PCR; TCRdb stores in-frame clones only, minus some. The sample table sets out 70,000 to 80,000 clones. Each donor was nominally healthy when sampled (though unrecorded immune exposures were likely). The clonotype was recovered from a man aged 40-55 years in good health and CMV-seronegative. The rearrangement uses TRBV7-6 and TRBJ2-7, with D perhaps matching TRBD2 (5 bases). The sample taken for sequencing was PBMCs. The CDR3, as DNA: TGTGCCAGCAGCCCAGATGGAGGCTACGAGCAGTACTTC. This sequence encodes CASSPDGGYEQYF.